This T cell receptor (beta chain) comes out of a study of response to subunit inactivated influenza vaccine. This clonotype was counted many times. Its antigen is not identified. In germline, CDR1 is MDHEN, CDR2 SYDVKM. V was pared by 3 bases and J by 2 bases, with 10 bases between. The CDR3 is 14 amino acids. Each CDR3 protein is one row after TCRdb ran MiXCR on the RT-PCR reads. Here the sample spans more than 600,000 distinct CDR3 sequences, 15% to 20% being singletons. Findings and limits, study-wide: It was suggested by the authors that few new T cells are recruited by each seasonal influenza vaccination.

The chain combines TRBV28 with TRBJ2-5; D not resolved. This receptor was identified in a man aged 45-65 years who received an inactivated influenza vaccine. Material: PBMCs from blood, obtained more than 4 days after vaccination. DNA for the CDR3: TGTGCCAGCAGTTTGGGCCCAGCACAAGAGACCCAGTACTTC. This gives the protein CASSLGPAQETQYF.